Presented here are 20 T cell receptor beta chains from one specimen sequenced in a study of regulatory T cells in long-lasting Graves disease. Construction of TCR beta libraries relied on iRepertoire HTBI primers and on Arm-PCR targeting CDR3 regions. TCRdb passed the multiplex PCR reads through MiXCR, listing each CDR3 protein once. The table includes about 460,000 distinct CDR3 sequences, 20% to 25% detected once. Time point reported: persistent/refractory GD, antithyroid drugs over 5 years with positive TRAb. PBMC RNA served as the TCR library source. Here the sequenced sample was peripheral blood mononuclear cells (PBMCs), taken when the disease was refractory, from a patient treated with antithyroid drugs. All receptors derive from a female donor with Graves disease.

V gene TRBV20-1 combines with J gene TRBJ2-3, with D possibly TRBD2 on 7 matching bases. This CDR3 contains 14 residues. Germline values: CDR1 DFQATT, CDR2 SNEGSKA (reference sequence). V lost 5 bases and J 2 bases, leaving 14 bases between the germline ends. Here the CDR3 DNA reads TGCAGTGCTCCCCCGCGGGGGCCCACAGATACGCAGTATTTT. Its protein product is CSAPPRGPTDTQYF.

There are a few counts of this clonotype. The CDR3 here is CSARDERANTGELFF. The CDR3 bases are TGCAGTGCTAGAGATGAGAGAGCGAACACCGGGGAGCTGTTTTTT. V is TRBV20-1 and J is TRBJ2-2; D not resolved. The CDR3 is made up of 15 amino acids. V was pared by 0 bases and J by 0 bases, with 8 bases between. The germline V gene encodes CDR1 DFQATT and CDR2 SNEGSKA (reference sequence).

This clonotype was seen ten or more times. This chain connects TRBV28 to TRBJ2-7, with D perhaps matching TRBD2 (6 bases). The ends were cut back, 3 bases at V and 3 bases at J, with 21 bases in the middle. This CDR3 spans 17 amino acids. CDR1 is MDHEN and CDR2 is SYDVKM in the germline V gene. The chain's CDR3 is CASSFGSRRGKIYEQYF. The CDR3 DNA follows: TGTGCCAGCAGTTTTGGGTCCCGGCGGGGCAAAATCTACGAGCAGTACTTC.

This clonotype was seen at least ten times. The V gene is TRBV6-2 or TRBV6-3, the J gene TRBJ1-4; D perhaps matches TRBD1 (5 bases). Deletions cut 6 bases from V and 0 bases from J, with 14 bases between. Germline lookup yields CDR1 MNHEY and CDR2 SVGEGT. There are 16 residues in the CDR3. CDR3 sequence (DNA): TGTGCCAGCAGATTAAGGAGACAGACAACTAATGAAAAACTGTTTTTT. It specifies CASRLRRQTTNEKLFF.

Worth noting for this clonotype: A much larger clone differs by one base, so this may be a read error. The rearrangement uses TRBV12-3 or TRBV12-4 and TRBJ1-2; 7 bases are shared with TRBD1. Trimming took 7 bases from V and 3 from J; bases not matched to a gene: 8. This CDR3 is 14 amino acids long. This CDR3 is CASMMRGGDYGYTF. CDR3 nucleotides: TGTGCCAGCATGATGAGAGGGGGCGACTATGGCTACACCTTC.

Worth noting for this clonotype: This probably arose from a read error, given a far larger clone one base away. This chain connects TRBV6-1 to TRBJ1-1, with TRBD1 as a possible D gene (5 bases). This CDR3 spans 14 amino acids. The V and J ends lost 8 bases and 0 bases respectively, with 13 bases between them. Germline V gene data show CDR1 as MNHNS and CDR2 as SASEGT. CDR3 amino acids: CASAPPRVNTEAFF. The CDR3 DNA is TGTGCCAGCGCTCCCCCCAGGGTGAACACTGAAGCTTTCTTT.

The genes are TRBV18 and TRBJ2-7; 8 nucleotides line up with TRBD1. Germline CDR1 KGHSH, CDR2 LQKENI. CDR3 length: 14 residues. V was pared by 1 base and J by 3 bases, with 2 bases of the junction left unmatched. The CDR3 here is CASSPRTGIYEQYF. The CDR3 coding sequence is TGTGCCAGCTCACCACGGACAGGGATCTACGAGCAGTACTTC.

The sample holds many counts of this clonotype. The CDR3 sequence is CSTTLGALQETQYF. The CDR3 DNA reads TGCAGCACGACATTGGGGGCACTCCAAGAGACCCAGTACTTC. The chain links TRBV29-1 to TRBJ2-5; D possibly corresponds to TRBD1 (6 bases). The CDR3 has 14 amino acids. Trimming shortened V by 8 bases and J by 1 base, and 17 bases separated the two germline ends. The V gene's germline CDR1 is SQVTM and CDR2 ANQGSEA.

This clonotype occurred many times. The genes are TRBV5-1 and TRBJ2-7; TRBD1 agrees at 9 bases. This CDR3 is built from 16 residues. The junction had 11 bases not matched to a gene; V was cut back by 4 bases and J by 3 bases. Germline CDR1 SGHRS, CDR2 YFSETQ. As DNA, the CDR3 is TGCGCCAGCAGCAATGCCTTAACAGGGGGCTACTACGAGCAGTACTTC. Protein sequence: CASSNALTGGYYEQYF.

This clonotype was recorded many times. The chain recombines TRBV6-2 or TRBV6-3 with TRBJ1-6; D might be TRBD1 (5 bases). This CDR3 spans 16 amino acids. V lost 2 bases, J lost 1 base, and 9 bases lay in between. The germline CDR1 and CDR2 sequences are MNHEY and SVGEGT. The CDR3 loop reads CASSYERQSYNSPLHF. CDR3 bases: TGTGCCAGCAGTTACGAGCGACAGTCCTATAATTCACCCCTCCACTTT.

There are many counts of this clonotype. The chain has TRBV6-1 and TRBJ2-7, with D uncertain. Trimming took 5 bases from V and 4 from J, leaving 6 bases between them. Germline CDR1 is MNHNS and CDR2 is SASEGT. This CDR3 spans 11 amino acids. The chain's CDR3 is CASSLIYEQYF. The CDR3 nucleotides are TGTGCCAGCAGTCTGATTTACGAGCAGTACTTC.

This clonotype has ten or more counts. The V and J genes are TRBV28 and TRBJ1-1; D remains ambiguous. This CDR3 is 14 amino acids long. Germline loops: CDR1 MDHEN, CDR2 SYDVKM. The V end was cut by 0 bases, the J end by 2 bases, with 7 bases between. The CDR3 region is CASSLWGGNTEAFF. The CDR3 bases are TGTGCCAGCAGTTTATGGGGCGGTAACACTGAAGCTTTCTTT.

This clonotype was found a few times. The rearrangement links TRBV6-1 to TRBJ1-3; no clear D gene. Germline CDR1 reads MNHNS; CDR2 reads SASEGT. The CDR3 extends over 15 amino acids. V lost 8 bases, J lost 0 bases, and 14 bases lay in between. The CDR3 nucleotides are TGTGCCAGCTCACGAGGAGGAGCCTCTGGAAACACCATATATTTT. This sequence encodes CASSRGGASGNTIYF.

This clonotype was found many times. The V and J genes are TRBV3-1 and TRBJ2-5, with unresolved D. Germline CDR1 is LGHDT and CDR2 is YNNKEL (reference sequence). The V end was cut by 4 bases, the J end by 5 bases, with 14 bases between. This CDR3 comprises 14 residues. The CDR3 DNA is TGTGCCAGCAGCCCTTCTAACCCTTGGGAGACCCAGTACTTC. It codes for CASSPSNPWETQYF.

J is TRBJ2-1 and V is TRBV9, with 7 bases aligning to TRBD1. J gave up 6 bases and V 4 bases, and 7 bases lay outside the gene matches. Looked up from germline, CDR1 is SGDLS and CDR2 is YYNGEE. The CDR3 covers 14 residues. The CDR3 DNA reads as TGTGCCAGCAGCTTTAGGGGGCGTAGCAATGAGCAGTTCTTC. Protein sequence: CASSFRGRSNEQFF.

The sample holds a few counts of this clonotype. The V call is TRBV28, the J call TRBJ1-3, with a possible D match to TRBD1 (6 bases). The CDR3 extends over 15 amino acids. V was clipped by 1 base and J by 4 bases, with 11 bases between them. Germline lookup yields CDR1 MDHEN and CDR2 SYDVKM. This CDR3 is CASSLSVQGGNTIYF. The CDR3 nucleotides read TGTGCCAGCAGTTTATCGGTCCAGGGGGGAAACACCATATATTTT. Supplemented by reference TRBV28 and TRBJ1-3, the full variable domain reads DVKVTQSSRYLVKRTGEKVFLECVQDMDHENMFWYRQDPGLGLRLIYFSYDVKMKEKGDIPEGYSVSREKKERFSLILESASTNQTSMYLCASSLSVQGGNTIYFGEGSWLTVV.

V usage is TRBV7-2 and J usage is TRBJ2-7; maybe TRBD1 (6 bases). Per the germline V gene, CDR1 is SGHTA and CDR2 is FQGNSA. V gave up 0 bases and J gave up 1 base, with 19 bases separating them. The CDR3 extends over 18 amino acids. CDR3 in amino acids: CASSLATYEGVRSYEQYF. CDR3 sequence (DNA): TGTGCCAGCAGCTTAGCGACATACGAGGGGGTGAGGTCCTACGAGCAGTACTTC.

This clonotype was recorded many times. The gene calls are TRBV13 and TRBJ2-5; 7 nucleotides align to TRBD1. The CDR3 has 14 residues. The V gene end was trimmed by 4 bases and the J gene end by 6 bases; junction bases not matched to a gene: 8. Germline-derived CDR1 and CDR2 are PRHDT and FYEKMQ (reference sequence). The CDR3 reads CASSSGGQGKTQYF. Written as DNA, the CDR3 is TGTGCCAGCAGCTCAGGGGGTCAAGGGAAGACCCAGTACTTC.

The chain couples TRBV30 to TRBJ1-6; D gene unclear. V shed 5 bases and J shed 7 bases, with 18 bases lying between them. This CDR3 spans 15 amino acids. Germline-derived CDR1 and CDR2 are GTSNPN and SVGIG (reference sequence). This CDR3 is CAWSSEGSGNSPLHF. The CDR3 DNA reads TGTGCCTGGTCTTCGGAGGGTTCAGGCAATTCACCCCTCCACTTT.

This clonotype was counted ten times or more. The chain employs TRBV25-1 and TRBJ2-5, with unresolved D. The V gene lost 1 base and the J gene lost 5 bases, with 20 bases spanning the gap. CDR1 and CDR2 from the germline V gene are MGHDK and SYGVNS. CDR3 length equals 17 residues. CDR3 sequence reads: CASSESRVFHLMETQYF. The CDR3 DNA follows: TGTGCCAGCAGTGAATCAAGAGTGTTCCATTTGATGGAGACCCAGTACTTC.